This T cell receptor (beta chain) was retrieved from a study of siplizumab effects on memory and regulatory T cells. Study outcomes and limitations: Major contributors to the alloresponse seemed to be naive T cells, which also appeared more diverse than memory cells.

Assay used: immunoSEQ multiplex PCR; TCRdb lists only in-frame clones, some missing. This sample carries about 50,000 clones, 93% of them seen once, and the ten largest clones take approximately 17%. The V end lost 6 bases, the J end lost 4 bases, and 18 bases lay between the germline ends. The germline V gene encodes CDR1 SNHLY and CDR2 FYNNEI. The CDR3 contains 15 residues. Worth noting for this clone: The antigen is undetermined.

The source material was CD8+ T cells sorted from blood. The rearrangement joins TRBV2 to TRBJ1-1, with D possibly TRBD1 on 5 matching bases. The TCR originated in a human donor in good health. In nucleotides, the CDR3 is TGTGCCAGCAGGAGGGGAGGCGGTGGGGGCACTGAAGCTTTCTTT. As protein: CASRRGGGGGTEAFF.